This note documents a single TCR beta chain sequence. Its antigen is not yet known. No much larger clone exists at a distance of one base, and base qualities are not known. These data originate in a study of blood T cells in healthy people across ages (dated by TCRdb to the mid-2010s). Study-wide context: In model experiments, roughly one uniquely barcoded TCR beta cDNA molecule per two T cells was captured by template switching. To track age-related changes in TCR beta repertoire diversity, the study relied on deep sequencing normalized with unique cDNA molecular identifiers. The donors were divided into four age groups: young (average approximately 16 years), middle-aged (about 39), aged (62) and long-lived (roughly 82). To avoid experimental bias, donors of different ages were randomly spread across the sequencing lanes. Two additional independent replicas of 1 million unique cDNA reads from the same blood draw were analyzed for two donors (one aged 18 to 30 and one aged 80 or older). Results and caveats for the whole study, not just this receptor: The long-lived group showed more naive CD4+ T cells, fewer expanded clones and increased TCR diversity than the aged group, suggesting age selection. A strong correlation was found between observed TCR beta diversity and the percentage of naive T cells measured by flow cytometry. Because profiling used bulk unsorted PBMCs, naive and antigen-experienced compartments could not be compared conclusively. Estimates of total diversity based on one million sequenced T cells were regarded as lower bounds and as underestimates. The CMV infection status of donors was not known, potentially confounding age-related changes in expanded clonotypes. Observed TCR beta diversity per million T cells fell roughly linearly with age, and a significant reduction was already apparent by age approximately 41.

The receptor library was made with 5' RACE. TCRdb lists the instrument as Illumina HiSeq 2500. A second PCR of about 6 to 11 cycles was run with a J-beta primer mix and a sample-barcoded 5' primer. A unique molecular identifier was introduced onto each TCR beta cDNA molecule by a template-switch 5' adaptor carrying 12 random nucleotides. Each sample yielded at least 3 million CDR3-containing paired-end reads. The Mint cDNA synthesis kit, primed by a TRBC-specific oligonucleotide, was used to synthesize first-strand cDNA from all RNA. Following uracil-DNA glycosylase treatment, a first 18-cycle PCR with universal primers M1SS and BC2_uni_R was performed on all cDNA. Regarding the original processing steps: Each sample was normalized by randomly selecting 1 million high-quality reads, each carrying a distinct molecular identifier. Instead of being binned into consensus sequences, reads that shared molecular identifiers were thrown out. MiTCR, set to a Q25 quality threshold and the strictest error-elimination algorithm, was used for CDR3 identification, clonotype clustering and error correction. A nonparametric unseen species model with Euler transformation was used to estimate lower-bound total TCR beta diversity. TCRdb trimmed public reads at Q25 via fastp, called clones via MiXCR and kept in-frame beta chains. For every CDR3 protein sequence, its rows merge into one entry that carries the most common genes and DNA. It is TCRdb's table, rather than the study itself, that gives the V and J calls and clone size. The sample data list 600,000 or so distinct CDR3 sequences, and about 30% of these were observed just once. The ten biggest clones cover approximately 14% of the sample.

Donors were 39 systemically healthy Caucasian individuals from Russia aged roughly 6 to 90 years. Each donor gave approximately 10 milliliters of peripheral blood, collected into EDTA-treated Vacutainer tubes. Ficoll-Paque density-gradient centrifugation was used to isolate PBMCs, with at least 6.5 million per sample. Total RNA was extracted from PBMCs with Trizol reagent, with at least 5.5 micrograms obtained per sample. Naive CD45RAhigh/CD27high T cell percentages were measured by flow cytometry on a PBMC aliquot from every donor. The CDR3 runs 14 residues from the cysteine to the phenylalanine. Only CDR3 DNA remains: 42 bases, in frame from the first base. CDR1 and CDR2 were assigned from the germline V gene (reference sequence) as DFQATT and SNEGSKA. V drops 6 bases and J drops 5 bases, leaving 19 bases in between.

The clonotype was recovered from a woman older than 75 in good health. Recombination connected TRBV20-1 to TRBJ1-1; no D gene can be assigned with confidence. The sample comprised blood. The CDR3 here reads CSAEEGGVGTEAFF. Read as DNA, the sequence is TGCAGTGCCGAGGAGGGAGGTGTTGGGACTGAAGCTTTCTTT.